This T cell receptor beta chain appears in the sequencing data of a study of T cell clonotyping in hematopoietic cell transplantation. Blood collection times were about day -28 and days 30, 100, 180 posttransplant. Between the trimmed V and J ends, which lost 5 bases and 6 bases, there was a span of 16 bases. The CDR3 loop spans 14 amino acids. Per germline, CDR1 SGHTA and CDR2 FQGNSA. Only in-frame clones appear in the TCRdb table, and some are missing; sequencing was by immunoSEQ multiplex PCR. The data hold 7,000 to 8,500 clones, with approximately 89% observed a single time. This clonotype was sampled from a male patient younger than 30 who had an allogeneic stem cell transplant from a related donor, so the T cells may come from the graft donor. Some clones in this sample may be carry-over from other donors' samples. The starting material was PBMCs, obtained 100 days after allogeneic stem cell transplant. The chain carries TRBV7-2 and TRBJ2-5; the D gene is possibly TRBD2 (6 bases). The CDR3 reads CASSPGGGRQTQYF. In DNA, the CDR3 is TGTGCCAGCAGCCCAGGTGGAGGGCGGCAGACCCAGTACTTC.